A single sample gave rise to the 20 T cell receptor beta chains below, sequenced in a study of T cells after yellow fever vaccination. Each CDR3 protein is one row after TCRdb ran MiXCR on the 5' RACE reads. This repertoire shows 400,000 to 450,000 distinct CDR3 sequences, 18% found once; its top ten account for about 18%. This specimen was PBMCs, taken before the yellow fever booster vaccination. The receptors here all came from a man aged 18-30 years who received the YFV17D yellow fever vaccine.

This clonotype was picked up a small number of times. The chain recombines TRBV20-1 with TRBJ2-1; weak D call: TRBD2 (6 bases). There are 12 residues in the CDR3. CDR1 is DFQATT, CDR2 SNEGSKA, per germline (reference sequence). The V gene lost 3 bases and the J gene lost 5 bases, with 8 bases spanning the gap. This CDR3 reads CSASGGNNEQFF. Written as DNA, the CDR3 is TGCAGTGCTAGCGGGGGTAACAATGAGCAGTTCTTC.

V usage is TRBV4-3 and J usage is TRBJ1-2; D not certain. There are 13 residues in the CDR3. V was trimmed by 1 base and J by 2 bases, leaving 5 bases between them. CDR1 and CDR2 (germline): LGHNA, YSLEER. For the CDR3, the DNA is TGCGCCAGCAGCCAAGGGGAAAACTATGGCTACACCTTC. It codes for CASSQGENYGYTF.

The chain joins TRBV4-2 to TRBJ2-7; 7 bases align to TRBD2. CDR3 length: 13 residues. Trimming removed 1 base from V and 6 bases from J; junction bases left unmatched: 3. Germline CDR1 reads LGHNA; CDR2 reads YNFKEQ. CDR3 loop: CASSQGASGEQYV. CDR3 in DNA: TGTGCCAGCAGCCAAGGCGCTAGCGGCGAGCAGTACGTC.

This clonotype was seen a few times. This sequence joins TRBV7-2 and TRBJ2-7; a possible D gene is TRBD2 (6 bases). The CDR3 has 16 amino acids. Germline values: CDR1 SGHTA, CDR2 FQGNSA. V lost 1 base and J lost 3, with 16 bases in between. The CDR3 DNA follows: TGTGCCAGCAGCTTAGGGGGGTGGGACTGGCTCTACGAGCAGTACTTC. Translation gives CASSLGGWDWLYEQYF.

This clonotype came up a few times. This chain links TRBV20-1 with TRBJ1-1; D may be TRBD1 (6 bases). Trimming took off 0 bases at V and 3 bases at J, with 11 bases between the two ends. This CDR3 has 14 amino acids. Germline-derived CDR1 and CDR2 are DFQATT and SNEGSKA (reference sequence). The CDR3 coding sequence is TGCAGTGCTAGAGATGGGGGGGCCGACACTGAAGCTTTCTTT. Encoded protein: CSARDGGADTEAFF.

J is TRBJ2-7 and V is TRBV5-1, with a possible D match to TRBD2 (5 bases). The CDR3 spans 11 residues. Between the trimmed V and J ends, which lost 3 bases and 7 bases, there was a span of 8 bases. CDR1 and CDR2 from the germline V gene are SGHRS and YFSETQ. The CDR3 nucleotides read TGCGCCAGCAGCTCTGGCGGGGAGCAGTACGTC. This encodes CASSSGGEQYV.

In its sample, this clonotype was seen a few times. This chain joins TRBV6-2 or TRBV6-3 and TRBJ1-4; D is undetermined. In germline, CDR1 is MNHEY, CDR2 SVGEGT. With 6 bases removed from V and 2 bases from J, the gap between germline ends came to 19 bases. This CDR3 comprises 17 residues. CDR3 protein: CASRTNLGGGTNEKLFF. The CDR3 nucleotides read TGTGCCAGCAGGACCAACCTCGGAGGCGGGACTAATGAAAAACTGTTTTTT.

This clonotype was picked up a small number of times. The V gene is TRBV21-1, the J gene TRBJ2-7. TRBV21-1 has pseudogene status. The CDR3 is made up of 16 amino acids. The DNA for the CDR3 is TGTGCCAGCAGCAAAGAGGGTCCAGCTTCGTCCTACGAGCAGTACTTC. Its protein is CASSKEGPASSYEQYF.

This clonotype was observed many times. This chain uses TRBV3-1 with TRBJ1-1; D call uncertain. From germline, CDR1 is LGHDT and CDR2 YNNKEL (reference sequence). The CDR3 consists of 16 residues. The V gene lost 1 base and the J gene lost 0 bases, with 12 bases spanning the gap. CDR3 coding DNA: TGTGCCAGCAGCCAAGGTTTGGAGCGAATGAACACTGAAGCTTTCTTT. Residues: CASSQGLERMNTEAFF.

This clonotype was seen a handful of times. V usage is TRBV9 and J usage is TRBJ1-1, with D uncertain. This CDR3 has 13 residues. Trimming removed 0 bases from V and 1 base from J, with 4 bases in between. CDR1 and CDR2 (germline): SGDLS, YYNGEE. The CDR3 sequence: CASSVDQNTEAFF. The CDR3 nucleotides read TGTGCCAGCAGCGTAGACCAGAACACTGAAGCTTTCTTT. The variable domain in full, completed from reference TRBV9 and TRBJ1-1, reads DSGVTQTPKHLITATGQRVTLRCSPRSGDLSVYWYQQSLDQGLQFLIQYYNGEERAKGNILERFSAQQFPDLHSELNLSSLELGDSALYFCASSVDQNTEAFFGQGTRLTVV.

V is TRBV6-5 and J is TRBJ1-5, with D unclear. CDR1 is MNHEY and CDR2 is SVGAGI in the germline V gene. The germline V and J ends were trimmed by 6 bases and 11 bases, with 11 bases remaining between them. The CDR3 loop spans 11 amino acids. In DNA form, the CDR3 reads TGTGCCAGCAGCAATGGAGGGACCCAGCATTTT. Protein: CASSNGGTQHF.

In its sample, this clonotype was seen many times. The chain joins TRBV6-6 to TRBJ1-2; the D gene is possibly TRBD1 (5 bases). Looked up from germline, CDR1 is MNHNY and CDR2 is SVGAGI (reference sequence). The CDR3 extends over 17 amino acids. The ends were cut back, 4 bases at V and 3 bases at J, with 21 bases in the middle. CDR3 sequence: CASSSHRDLRRDYGYTF. The CDR3 DNA follows: TGTGCCAGCAGTTCCCACCGGGACCTCAGAAGGGACTATGGCTACACCTTC.

There are a few counts of this clonotype. V is TRBV5-6 and J is TRBJ2-3; D may be TRBD1 (6 bases). V was cut by 5 bases and J by 1 base, with 14 bases left in between. Germline V gene lookup returns CDR1 SGHDT and CDR2 YYEEEE. The CDR3 covers 15 residues. CDR3 in amino acids: CASSLAYRGTDTQYF. CDR3 DNA sequence: TGTGCCAGCAGTTTAGCGTACAGGGGCACAGATACGCAGTATTTT.

The chain combines TRBV29-1 with TRBJ2-3, with 10 bases lining up with TRBD2. Germline assignment: CDR1 SQVTM and CDR2 ANQGSEA. The CDR3 extends over 13 amino acids. V dropped 7 bases and J dropped 6; count of bases not matched to a gene: 7. Here the CDR3 DNA reads TGCAGCGCTGGACTAGCGGCGGGGGATACGCAGTATTTT. It codes for CSAGLAAGDTQYF.

This clonotype turned up a few times. This sequence joins TRBV18 and TRBJ2-1, with 7 bases aligning to TRBD1. Germline V gene lookup returns CDR1 KGHSH and CDR2 LQKENI. The junction had 6 bases not matched to a gene; V was cut back by 1 base and J by 0 bases. This CDR3 has 17 amino acids. The CDR3 loop reads CASSPRQGVGSYNEQFF. The CDR3 DNA follows: TGTGCCAGCTCACCACGACAGGGTGTAGGCTCCTACAATGAGCAGTTCTTC.

V gene TRBV7-9 combines with J gene TRBJ2-7, with TRBD2 identical over 14 bases. The germline gives CDR1 SEHNR, CDR2 FQNEAQ (reference sequence). The CDR3 consists of 15 residues. J was trimmed by 6 bases and V by 4 bases; bases with no gene match: 5. The CDR3 loop reads CASSSPGLAGVEQYF. CDR3 DNA sequence: TGTGCCAGCAGCTCCCCGGGACTAGCGGGGGTCGAGCAGTACTTC.

This clonotype has only one observation. The chain has TRBV30 and TRBJ1-2; D ambiguous. Trimming took off 0 bases at V and 2 bases at J, with 10 bases between the two ends. The CDR3 totals 14 residues. The germline CDR1 and CDR2 sequences are GTSNPN and SVGIG (reference sequence). CDR3 loop: CAWSVIELNYGYTF. In DNA form, the CDR3 reads TGTGCCTGGAGTGTAATCGAGCTGAACTATGGCTACACCTTC.

This clonotype was recorded a few times. The gene calls are TRBV18 and TRBJ2-2, with D perhaps matching TRBD1 (6 bases). Trimming shortened V by 4 bases and J by 0 bases, and 15 bases separated the two germline ends. The germline CDR1 and CDR2 sequences are KGHSH and LQKENI. The CDR3 contains 17 residues. The CDR3 sequence: CASSRNSGTTNTGELFF. CDR3 in DNA: TGTGCCAGCTCACGAAACAGTGGGACAACGAACACCGGGGAGCTGTTTTTT.

This chain links TRBV10-3 with TRBJ2-3; TRBD1 matches at 9 bases. The CDR3 length is 17 residues. Trimming at V came to 4 bases and at J to 3 bases, leaving 11 bases not matched to a gene. The germline V gene has CDR1 ENHRY and CDR2 SYGVKD. CDR3 DNA sequence: TGTGCCATCAGTGGCAAAGGACAGGGGAGGAAAACAGATACGCAGTATTTT. This encodes CAISGKGQGRKTDTQYF.

This clonotype turned up a few times. The genes are TRBV5-1 and TRBJ2-3; the match to TRBD2 covers 10 bases. This CDR3 contains 17 residues. With 0 bases clipped from V and 4 bases from J, the junction kept 8 bases outside the gene matches. Germline V gene sequence: CDR1 SGHRS, CDR2 YFSETQ. The CDR3 DNA follows: TGCGCCAGCAGCTTGGTCCTAGCGGGGGATGTTTCAGATACGCAGTATTTT. Translated, it gives CASSLVLAGDVSDTQYF.